The 2 T cell receptor beta chains below all came from one sample that was sequenced in a study of glioma-infiltrating T cells after dendritic cell vaccination. The table came from immunoSEQ multiplex PCR; TCRdb's copy has only in-frame clones and leaves some out. The sample records tens of thousands of clones, around 81% being singletons. The sample in question was blood, obtained before dendritic cell vaccination. The receptors originated from a human donor with glioblastoma.

This chain uses TRBV6-5 with TRBJ1-1, with D unresolved. Deletions cut 4 bases from V and 0 bases from J, with 3 bases between. This CDR3 spans 12 amino acids. The germline V gene has CDR1 MNHEY and CDR2 SVGAGI. The CDR3 nucleotides read TGTGCCAGCAGTTCCGTGAACACTGAAGCTTTCTTT. Translated, it gives CASSSVNTEAFF.

This clone was observed once. V and J are TRBV13 and TRBJ1-1, with 7 bases identical to TRBD1. Trimming at V came to 1 base and at J to 5 bases, leaving 7 bases not matched to a gene. Germline values: CDR1 PRHDT, CDR2 FYEKMQ (reference sequence). This CDR3 is built from 15 residues. CDR3 in amino acids: CASSLEPGGNTEAFF. DNA of the CDR3: TGTGCCAGCAGCTTAGAACCAGGGGGTAATACTGAAGCTTTCTTT.